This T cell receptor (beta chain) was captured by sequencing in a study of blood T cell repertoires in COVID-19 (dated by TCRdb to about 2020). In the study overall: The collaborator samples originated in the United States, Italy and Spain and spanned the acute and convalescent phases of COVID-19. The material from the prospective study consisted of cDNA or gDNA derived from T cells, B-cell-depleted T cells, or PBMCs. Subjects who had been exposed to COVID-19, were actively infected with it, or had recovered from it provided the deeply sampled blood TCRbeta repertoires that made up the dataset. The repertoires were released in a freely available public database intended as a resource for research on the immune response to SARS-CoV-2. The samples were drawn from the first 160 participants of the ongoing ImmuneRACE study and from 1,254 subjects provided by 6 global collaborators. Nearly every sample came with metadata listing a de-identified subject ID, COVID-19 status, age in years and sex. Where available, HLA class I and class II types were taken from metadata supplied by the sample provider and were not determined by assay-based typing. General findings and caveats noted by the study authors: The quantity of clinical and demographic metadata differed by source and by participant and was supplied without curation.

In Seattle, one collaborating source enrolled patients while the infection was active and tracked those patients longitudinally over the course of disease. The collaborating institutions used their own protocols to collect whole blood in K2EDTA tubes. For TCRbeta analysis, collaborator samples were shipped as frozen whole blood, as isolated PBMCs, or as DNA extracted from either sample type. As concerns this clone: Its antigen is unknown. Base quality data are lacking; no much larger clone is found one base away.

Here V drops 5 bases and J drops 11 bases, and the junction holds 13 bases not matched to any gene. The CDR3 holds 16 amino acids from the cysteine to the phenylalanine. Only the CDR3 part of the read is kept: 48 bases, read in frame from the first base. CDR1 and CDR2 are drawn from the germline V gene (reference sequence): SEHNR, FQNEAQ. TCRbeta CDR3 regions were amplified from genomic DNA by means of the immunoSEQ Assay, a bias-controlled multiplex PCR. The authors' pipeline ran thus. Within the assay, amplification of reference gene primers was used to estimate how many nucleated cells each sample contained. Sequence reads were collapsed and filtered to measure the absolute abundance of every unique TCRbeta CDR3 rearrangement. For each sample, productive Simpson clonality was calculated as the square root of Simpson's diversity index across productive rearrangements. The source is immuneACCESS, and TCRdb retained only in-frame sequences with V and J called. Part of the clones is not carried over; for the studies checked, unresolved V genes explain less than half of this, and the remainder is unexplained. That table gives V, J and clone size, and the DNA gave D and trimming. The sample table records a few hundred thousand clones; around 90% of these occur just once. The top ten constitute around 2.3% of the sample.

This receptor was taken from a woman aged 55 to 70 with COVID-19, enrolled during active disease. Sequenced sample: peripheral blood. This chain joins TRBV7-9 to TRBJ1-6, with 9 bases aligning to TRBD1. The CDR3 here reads CASSPDLGQGRTPLHF. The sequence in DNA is TGTGCCAGCAGCCCCGATCTGGGACAGGGTCGGACACCCCTCCACTTT.